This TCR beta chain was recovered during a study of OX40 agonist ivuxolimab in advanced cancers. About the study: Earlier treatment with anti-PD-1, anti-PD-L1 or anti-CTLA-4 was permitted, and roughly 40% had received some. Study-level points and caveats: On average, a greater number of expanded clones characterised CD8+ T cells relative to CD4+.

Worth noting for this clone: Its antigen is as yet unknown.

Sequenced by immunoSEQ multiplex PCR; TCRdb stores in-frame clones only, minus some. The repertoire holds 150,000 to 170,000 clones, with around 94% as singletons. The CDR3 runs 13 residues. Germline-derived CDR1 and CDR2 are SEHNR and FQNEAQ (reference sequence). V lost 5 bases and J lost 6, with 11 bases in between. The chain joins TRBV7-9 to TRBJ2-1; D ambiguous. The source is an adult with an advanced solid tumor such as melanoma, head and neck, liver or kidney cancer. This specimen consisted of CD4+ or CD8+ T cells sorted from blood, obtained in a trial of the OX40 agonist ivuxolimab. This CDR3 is CASSPPVLNEQFF. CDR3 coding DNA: TGTGCCAGCAGCCCACCTGTCCTCAATGAGCAGTTCTTC.